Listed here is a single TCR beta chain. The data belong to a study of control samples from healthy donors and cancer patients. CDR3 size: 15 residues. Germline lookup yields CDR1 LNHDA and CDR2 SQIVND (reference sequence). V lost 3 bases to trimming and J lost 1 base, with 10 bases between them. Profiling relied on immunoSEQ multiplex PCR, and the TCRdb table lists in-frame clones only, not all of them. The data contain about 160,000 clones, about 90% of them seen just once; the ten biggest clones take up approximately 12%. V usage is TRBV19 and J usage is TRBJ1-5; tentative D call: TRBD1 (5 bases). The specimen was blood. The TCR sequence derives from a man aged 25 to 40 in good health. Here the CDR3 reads CASSMRTRSNQPQHF. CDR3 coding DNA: TGTGCCAGTAGTATGAGGACAAGGAGCAATCAGCCCCAGCATTTT.